This T cell receptor beta chain was sequenced for a study of shared clonotypes between healthy human individuals. V was shortened by 6 bases and J by 6 bases, with 26 bases between the two germline ends. The V gene's germline CDR1 is MNHEY and CDR2 SMNVEV (reference sequence). This CDR3 is 17 amino acids long. Here immunoSEQ multiplex PCR was the method, and the copy in TCRdb shows in-frame clones only, minus some. The sample consists of under 1,900,000 clones, 98% of them appearing once. The sequenced sample was naive CD4+ T cells sorted from blood. The subset is: CD45RA+ positively selected. This TCR came from a man aged 25 to 40 in good health. The chain combines TRBV27 with TRBJ1-1, with a tentative D call TRBD1 (6 bases). The CDR3 sequence is CASRTLGAGAAFAEAFF. DNA of the CDR3: TGTGCCAGCAGAACGTTGGGAGCAGGGGCAGCATTCGCTGAAGCTTTCTTT.